This TCR beta chain was obtained from a study of blood T cell dynamics during melanoma immunotherapy. Time point of the sample: pre-treatment baseline. Germline CDR1 reads SGHRS; CDR2 reads YFSETQ. J was trimmed by 2 bases and V by 1 base; bases with no gene match: 3. This CDR3 spans 14 amino acids. Data came from immunoSEQ multiplex PCR; TCRdb stores just in-frame clones and leaves some out. This sample has 10,000 to 15,000 clones, with roughly 86% found just once. The clonotype comes from a human donor with melanoma. Specimen: blood, collected from a patient treated with checkpoint blockade. The rearrangement joins TRBV5-1 to TRBJ2-7; 7 bases are a match to TRBD1. The CDR3 DNA reads as TGCGCCAGCAGCTTGTCCGGGACAGCCTACGAGCAGTACTTC. Translation: CASSLSGTAYEQYF.